These 13 T cell receptor beta chains came from one sample sequenced in a study of identical twins. TCRdb analysed the 5' RACE reads with MiXCR anew, one entry per CDR3 protein. The sample has 1.5 million to 2 million distinct CDR3 sequences; about 32% are singletons. Sequencing was carried out using cord blood. The receptors stem from a newborn girl in good health.

The CDR3 sequence: CASYTGFTEAFF. CDR3 coding DNA: TGTGCCAGCTATACAGGGTTCACTGAAGCTTTCTTT. V usage is TRBV6-5 and J usage is TRBJ1-1; D is possibly TRBD1 (6 bases). Germline V gives CDR1 MNHEY, CDR2 SVGAGI. V was cut by 8 bases and J by 4 bases, with 11 bases left in between. This CDR3 region has 12 residues.

This clonotype was picked up many times. This chain joins TRBV12-3 or TRBV12-4 and TRBJ2-3; 7 bases are shared with TRBD1. V lost 3 bases to trimming and J lost 2 bases; unmatched junction nucleotides: 2. This CDR3 has 14 residues. The CDR3 bases are TGTGCCAGCAGTTTTGACAGGGTCACAGATACGCAGTATTTT. Amino acids: CASSFDRVTDTQYF.

The chain employs TRBV6-2 or TRBV6-3 and TRBJ2-1, with 9 bases fitting TRBD2. Per the germline V gene, CDR1 is MNHEY and CDR2 is SVGEGT. CDR3 length: 19 residues. V shed 5 bases and J 4 bases; nucleotides not matched to a gene: 18. Here the CDR3 DNA reads TGTGCCAGCAGTCTAGACTCCCTCGACCTAGCGGGGAATTACAATGAGCAGTTCTTC. Protein product: CASSLDSLDLAGNYNEQFF.

This clonotype has at least ten counts. The chain joins TRBV4-2 to TRBJ2-7, with TRBD2 matching over 7 bases. CDR1 and CDR2 (germline): LGHNA, YNFKEQ. J gave up 2 bases and V 0 bases, and 4 bases lay outside the gene matches. The CDR3 length is 15 residues. Here the CDR3 reads CASSQDSAGPYEQYF. The CDR3 region has the DNA TGTGCCAGCAGCCAAGATTCAGCGGGGCCCTACGAGCAGTACTTC.

This clonotype was counted only a few times. The chain combines TRBV13 with TRBJ2-5; D is tentatively TRBD1 or TRBD2 (6 bases each). There are 14 residues in the CDR3. CDR1 and CDR2 (germline): PRHDT, FYEKMQ (reference sequence). V shed 3 bases and J shed 11 bases, with 19 bases lying between them. The CDR3 bases are TGTGCCAGCAGCTTGGGGGGCGGGATTAATGAGCAGTACTTC. Translated: CASSLGGGINEQYF.

The rearrangement links TRBV20-1 to TRBJ1-6; D perhaps matches TRBD1 (6 bases). V shed 5 bases and J shed 7 bases, with 15 bases lying between them. Per the germline V gene, CDR1 is DFQATT and CDR2 is SNEGSKA (reference sequence). CDR3 length equals 14 residues. The CDR3 nucleotides read TGCAGTGCTCAAAGGGGGGGCTTGAATTCACCCCTCCACTTT. This sequence encodes CSAQRGGLNSPLHF.

The V and J genes are TRBV12-3 or TRBV12-4 and TRBJ1-5; 7 bases are shared with TRBD1. J lost 2 bases, V lost 8 bases, and 9 bases had no gene match. CDR3 length equals 15 residues. The CDR3 reads CASQKFTGGNQPQHF. The CDR3 DNA is TGTGCCAGCCAAAAATTTACAGGGGGCAATCAGCCCCAGCATTTT.

The genes are TRBV6-1 and TRBJ1-2; D gene unclear. Trimming stripped 3 bases from V and 4 bases from J, with 15 bases between. CDR1 MNHNS and CDR2 SASEGT come from the germline V gene. This CDR3 is built from 15 residues. This chain's CDR3 is CASSDQKGGPYGYTF. In DNA form, the CDR3 reads TGTGCCAGCAGTGACCAGAAGGGAGGACCCTATGGCTACACCTTC.

This clonotype was seen a few times. V gene TRBV7-2 combines with J gene TRBJ2-3; D is unclear. The V gene lost 5 bases and the J gene lost 0 bases, with 12 bases spanning the gap. This CDR3 has 15 residues. Germline values: CDR1 SGHTA, CDR2 FQGNSA. The CDR3 reads CASSLHYLSTDTQYF. The CDR3 DNA follows: TGTGCCAGCAGCCTTCACTACCTTAGCACAGATACGCAGTATTTT.

V and J are TRBV7-9 and TRBJ1-1; possibly TRBD1 for D (6 bases). The CDR3 runs to 15 residues. Trimming shortened V by 1 base and J by 2 bases, and 11 bases separated the two germline ends. Looked up from germline, CDR1 is SEHNR and CDR2 is FQNEAQ (reference sequence). The CDR3 bases are TGTGCCAGCAGCTTAGAGAGGGGGGTTAACACTGAAGCTTTCTTT. This translates into CASSLERGVNTEAFF.

This clonotype was detected a few times. The chain employs TRBV29-1 and TRBJ2-1; unclear D gene. Trimming removed 3 bases at V and 4 bases at J, with 10 bases between. In germline, CDR1 is SQVTM, CDR2 ANQGSEA. The CDR3 loop spans 13 amino acids. CDR3 in DNA: TGCAGCGTTGAGAAGCCCCTATACAATGAGCAGTTCTTC. This encodes CSVEKPLYNEQFF.

This clonotype was recorded a few times. The V call is TRBV4-1, the J call TRBJ2-1; TRBD2 matches at 9 bases. Germline CDR1 reads MGHRA; CDR2 reads YSYEKL. The V gene end was trimmed by 2 bases and the J gene end by 7 bases; junction bases not matched to a gene: 24. This CDR3 has 21 amino acids. CDR3 sequence reads: CASSQSWIPITASGIVNEQFF. CDR3 sequence (DNA): TGCGCCAGCAGCCAATCGTGGATCCCAATTACAGCTAGCGGGATAGTGAATGAGCAGTTCTTC.

V is TRBV6-2 or TRBV6-3 and J is TRBJ2-1; 10 positions match TRBD1. The trim removed 5 bases at V and 3 bases at J, leaving 4 bases unmatched. Germline CDR1 reads MNHEY; CDR2 reads SVGEGT. The CDR3 loop spans 15 amino acids. The CDR3 loop is CASSDRDRGYNEQFF. The CDR3 region has the DNA TGTGCCAGCAGTGACCGGGACAGGGGCTACAATGAGCAGTTCTTC.